This T cell receptor (beta chain) comes out of a study of blood T cell repertoires in COVID-19. Study-wide context: The origin of the acute and convalescent COVID-19 samples was the United States, Italy and Spain. T cells, B-cell-depleted T cells, or PBMCs provided the cDNA or gDNA that served as material.

Per the authors' pipeline: For nucleated cells, counts were estimated from reference gene primer amplification. Data came from immunoSEQ multiplex PCR; TCRdb stores just in-frame clones and leaves some out. For V, J and clone size, that table is used; D and trimming come from the DNA. The repertoire has 120,000 or so clones, 88% of them found once; the top ten carry more than 1.5%. This TCR was sampled from a human donor in a cohort sampled during active COVID-19. Sequencing input: peripheral blood.

The CDR3 coding sequence is TGTGCCAGCAGCCCCCTCGGGGCGGGAGGGTGGACAGATACGCAGTATTTT. Its translation is CASSPLGAGGWTDTQYF. The chain combines TRBV4-2 with TRBJ2-3, with 9 positions matching TRBD2. This CDR3 comprises 17 residues. After removal of 4 bases from V and 3 bases from J, the junction contained 11 bases not matched to a gene. The germline V gene encodes CDR1 LGHNA and CDR2 YNFKEQ.